This T cell receptor beta chain is drawn from a study of T cells expressing NK-cell markers. At the level of the study: Seven sequenced donors out of eight were HCMV-seropositive, one seronegative.

cDNA encoding TCR beta was synthesized via 5'RACE template switching incorporating UMIs. TCRdb reprocessed the 5' RACE reads, keeping one entry per CDR3 protein, no DNA. This repertoire includes fewer than 550,000 distinct CDR3 sequences. This CDR3 contains 14 residues. Germline V CDR1 and CDR2: DFQATT, SNEGSKA (reference sequence). The study, taken as a whole, reports: The study found these clonotypes also leading the CD3+CD56-NKG2C+ fraction in a few donors.

Notes on this clonotype: Its antigen is not known.

The rearrangement links TRBV20-1 to TRBJ2-3; TCRdb returns TRBD2, unconfirmable since there is no DNA. The sample was blood T cells: a sorted CD56 or NKG2C T cell subset, CD4+ or CD8+ T cells, or bulk PBMC T cells (not recorded which). This TCR came from a woman aged 45-60 years in good health. CDR3 residues: CSARGGLTTDTQYF.